This T cell receptor (beta chain) was observed in a study of CD8+CD57+ T cells in acquired aplastic anemia. CDR3 and TCR beta VDJ profiling relied on a genomic DNA template. TCRdb analysed the reads with MiXCR anew, one entry per CDR3 protein. The repertoire holds 110,000 or so distinct CDR3 sequences, with 40% to 65% as singletons. Sequenced sample: sorted CD4+, CD8+, or CD8+CD57+ T cells (not recorded which) from PBMCs. The source of this sequence is a human donor in good health, serving as a control.

CDR3 region: CAIRDGGYTF. CDR3 nucleotide sequence: TGTGCCATCAGGGACGGTGGCTACACCTTC. This chain connects TRBV10-3 to TRBJ1-2, with D unclear. The V and J ends lost 6 bases and 7 bases respectively, with 6 bases between them. This CDR3 region has 10 residues. The germline V gene has CDR1 ENHRY and CDR2 SYGVKD.